Here is one T cell receptor (beta chain) with its context. A read error may be the cause here, since a much bigger clone is one base away. Germline V lookup: CDR1 SGHTA, CDR2 FQGNSA. The CDR3 covers 12 residues. This sample is drawn from a study of T-cell reconstitution after alpha-beta-depleted transplantation in children. It was with unique molecular identifiers that the TCRbeta library was prepared. MiXCR was run by TCRdb on the PCR reads, yielding one entry per CDR3 protein. The top ten hold approximately 1.1% of the sample, which has some 600,000 distinct CDR3 sequences, roughly 17% seen once. The sequences come from PBMCs from the stem cell graft donor, collected from the stem cell graft. The receptor comes from a human donor who donated a stem cell graft to a child with acute myeloid leukemia. The V gene is TRBV7-2, the J gene TRBJ1-1, with D unclear. CDR3 DNA sequence: TGTGCCAGCAGGTTAGCTGTGGATGAAGCTTTCTTT. Amino acid sequence: CASRLAVDEAFF.